A single sample is the source of the 30 T cell receptor beta chains below, sequenced in a study of blood T cell repertoires in COVID-19 (TCRdb year 2020). The library came from the immunoSEQ multiplex PCR assay. The immuneACCESS repertoire file appears here via TCRdb, limited to in-frame rearrangements. These files lack a portion of the clones; in checked studies, under half of the deficit traces to unresolved V genes, and the cause of the others is not known. The sample records about 180,000 clones, approximately 87% of which are singletons. Of the sample, about a fifth falls within the top ten clones. Sample: peripheral blood. These receptors were taken from a man between 70 and 80 years old with active or convalescent COVID-19.

This clone was detected a few times. V gene TRBV5-8 combines with J gene TRBJ2-5; the D gene is possibly TRBD1 (6 bases). Germline CDR1 SGHTS, CDR2 YDEGEE. Trimming removed 5 bases from V and 2 bases from J, with 19 bases in between. The CDR3 length is 16 residues. CDR3 protein: CASSRGRGPAQETQYF. CDR3 coding DNA: TGTGCCAGCAGTCGCGGCAGGGGACCGGCTCAAGAGACCCAGTACTTC. Complete variable domain (other parts from reference TRBV5-8 and TRBJ2-5): EAGVTQSPTHLIKTRGQQATLRCSPISGHTSVYWYQQALGLGLQFLLWYDEGEERNRGNFPPRFSGRQFPNYSSELNVNALELEDSALYLCASSRGRGPAQETQYFGPGTRLLVL.

On this clone: A single base separates this from a much larger clone, so it may be a read error. V gene TRBV5-1 combines with J gene TRBJ2-1; 14 bases fit TRBD2. V lost 4 bases and J lost 7; bases outside the gene matches: 4. The germline gives CDR1 SGHRS, CDR2 YFSETQ. This CDR3 contains 15 residues. The CDR3 spells CASSPGTSGSNEQFF. As DNA, the CDR3 is TGCGCCAGCAGCCCCGGGACTAGCGGGAGTAATGAGCAGTTCTTC.

The chain combines TRBV18 with TRBJ1-5; 12 bases map to TRBD1. Looked up from germline, CDR1 is KGHSH and CDR2 is LQKENI. This CDR3 is built from 19 residues. The junction had 8 bases not matched to a gene; V was cut back by 2 bases and J by 0 bases. The CDR3 spells CASSPAGTGGVYSNQPQHF. The CDR3 nucleotides are TGTGCCAGCTCACCAGCCGGGACAGGGGGCGTTTATAGCAATCAGCCCCAGCATTTT.

V usage is TRBV7-8 and J usage is TRBJ2-1; 8 bases fit TRBD2. From germline, CDR1 is SGHVS and CDR2 FQNEAQ. V lost 7 bases, J lost 0 bases, and 8 bases stayed unmatched. The CDR3 totals 16 residues. CDR3 residues: CASTRLARSSYNEQFF. CDR3 coding DNA: TGTGCCAGCACCCGACTAGCGAGGAGCTCCTACAATGAGCAGTTCTTC.

The gene calls are TRBV28 and TRBJ1-3, with 8 bases lining up with TRBD1. Germline assignment: CDR1 MDHEN and CDR2 SYDVKM. The CDR3 has 15 residues. With 5 bases clipped from V and 3 bases from J, the junction kept 6 bases outside the gene matches. CDR3 DNA sequence: TGTGCCAGCAGTCCCACAGGGGGAGGTGGAAACACCATATATTTT. Protein: CASSPTGGGGNTIYF.

The rearrangement uses TRBV2 and TRBJ2-1; 8 nucleotides align to TRBD2. The CDR3 is 12 residues long. The ends lost 5 bases at V and 9 bases at J; junction bases unmatched: 3. CDR1 and CDR2 (germline): SNHLY, FYNNEI. CDR3 bases: TGTGCCAGCAGTCCCCTAGCGGGTGAGCAGTTCTTC. Protein: CASSPLAGEQFF.

A few counts support this clone. This chain links TRBV18 with TRBJ1-6; TRBD1 might be the D (5 bases). CDR3 size: 15 residues. Per germline, CDR1 KGHSH and CDR2 LQKENI. The germline V and J ends were trimmed by 2 bases and 11 bases, with 16 bases remaining between them. The CDR3, as DNA: TGTGCCAGCTCACCAGCTGGGCCCAGGGATCCACCCCTCCACTTT. This gives the protein CASSPAGPRDPPLHF.

This clone was observed at least ten times. This sequence joins TRBV2 and TRBJ2-5, with D possibly TRBD1 on 6 matching bases. Germline values: CDR1 SNHLY, CDR2 FYNNEI. V was trimmed by 2 bases and J by 0 bases, leaving 7 bases between them. CDR3 length equals 14 residues. CDR3 in DNA: TGTGCCAGCAGTGAAAACAGGGACCAAGAGACCCAGTACTTC. Its protein product is CASSENRDQETQYF.

The rearrangement links TRBV30 to TRBJ2-7; 7 bases align to TRBD2. The CDR3 runs 14 residues. The junction had 8 bases not matched to a gene; V was cut back by 3 bases and J by 3 bases. Germline lookup yields CDR1 GTSNPN and CDR2 SVGIG (reference sequence). For the CDR3, the DNA is TGTGCCTGGAGCCCCGGGGGGAACTTCTACGAGCAGTACTTC. As protein: CAWSPGGNFYEQYF.

This clone occurred a few times. The V gene is TRBV7-2, the J gene TRBJ2-5; 7 bases are a match to TRBD1. V dropped 5 bases and J dropped 1; count of bases not matched to a gene: 7. Germline V gene lookup returns CDR1 SGHTA and CDR2 FQGNSA. The CDR3 has 15 amino acids. The CDR3 sequence: CASSLQTGFQETQYF. In DNA form, the CDR3 reads TGTGCCAGCAGCCTTCAGACAGGGTTCCAAGAGACCCAGTACTTC.

The V call is TRBV19, the J call TRBJ2-6, with 8 nucleotides matching TRBD1. The junction had 9 bases not matched to a gene; V was cut back by 5 bases and J by 0 bases. Germline CDR1 LNHDA, CDR2 SQIVND (reference sequence). The CDR3 covers 18 residues. CDR3 sequence reads: CASSPQTGAASGANVLTF. CDR3 bases: TGTGCCAGTAGTCCTCAGACAGGGGCTGCCTCTGGGGCCAACGTCCTGACTTTC.

This clone has only one observation. The V call is TRBV19, the J call TRBJ2-7; 9 bases fit TRBD1. CDR1 is LNHDA, CDR2 SQIVND, per germline (reference sequence). The CDR3 sequence is 15 residues long. Trimming cost V 1 base and J 2 bases; bases outside gene matches: 3. CDR3 protein: CASSIAQGATYEQYF. The CDR3 region has the DNA TGTGCCAGTAGTATAGCACAGGGGGCGACCTACGAGCAGTACTTC.

The chain recombines TRBV4-3 with TRBJ2-1; 7 bases align to TRBD2. This CDR3 is 19 amino acids long. Germline CDR1 is LGHNA and CDR2 is YSLEER. J gave up 3 bases and V 1 base, and 15 bases lay outside the gene matches. CDR3 nucleotide sequence: TGCGCCAGCAGCCAAGTACGAGGAAGGAGCGGGAACCTCTACAATGAGCAGTTCTTC. Translation gives CASSQVRGRSGNLYNEQFF.

The chain has TRBV6-1 and TRBJ1-3, with 8 bases fitting TRBD1. CDR1 is MNHNS and CDR2 is SASEGT in the germline V gene. The CDR3 length is 16 residues. V lost 2 bases and J lost 3; bases outside the gene matches: 6. CDR3 in amino acids: CASSEQGATSGNTIYF. The CDR3 DNA is TGTGCCAGCAGTGAACAGGGGGCGACCAGTGGAAACACCATATATTTT.

The chain combines TRBV25-1 with TRBJ2-2; tentatively, D is TRBD2 (6 bases). Between the trimmed V and J ends, which lost 4 bases and 4 bases, there was a span of 16 bases. The germline CDR1 and CDR2 sequences are MGHDK and SYGVNS. The CDR3 runs 16 residues. The CDR3 protein is CASSATIAAPTGELFF. CDR3 coding DNA: TGTGCCAGCAGTGCGACTATAGCGGCTCCCACCGGGGAGCTGTTTTTT.

This chain joins TRBV11-2 and TRBJ2-5; 7 bases fit TRBD1. Germline CDR1 SGHAT, CDR2 FQNNGV. The trim removed 5 bases at V and 6 bases at J, leaving 6 bases unmatched. The CDR3 is 13 amino acids. The CDR3 protein is CASSIQGIQTQYF. The CDR3 DNA sequence: TGTGCCAGCAGCATACAGGGGATACAGACCCAGTACTTC.

The V and J genes are TRBV19 and TRBJ2-3, with 10 bases identical to TRBD1. CDR1 is LNHDA and CDR2 is SQIVND in the germline V gene (reference sequence). J was trimmed by 5 bases and V by 7 bases; bases with no gene match: 9. This CDR3 contains 15 residues. The CDR3 nucleotides read TGTGCCAGTAACGACAGGGGGCGGACAATAGATACGCAGTATTTT. Translating it yields CASNDRGRTIDTQYF.

The chain combines TRBV2 with TRBJ2-7; a weak D match, TRBD1 (5 bases). The CDR3 has 14 amino acids. Germline CDR1 and CDR2: SNHLY and FYNNEI. Trimming took 2 bases from V and 3 from J, leaving 11 bases between them. This chain's CDR3 is CASSELGQNYEQYF. The CDR3 DNA follows: TGTGCCAGCAGTGAACTCGGACAAAACTACGAGCAGTACTTC.

This clone was detected only once. This chain connects TRBV28 to TRBJ1-1; 7 bases are a match to TRBD1. Per germline, CDR1 MDHEN and CDR2 SYDVKM. The CDR3 has 12 residues. Trimming at V came to 7 bases and at J to 6 bases, leaving 5 bases not matched to a gene. The CDR3 loop reads CASKQGEAEAFF. The CDR3 coding sequence is TGTGCCAGCAAGCAGGGGGAGGCTGAAGCTTTCTTT.

The rearrangement uses TRBV5-1 and TRBJ1-6; 9 bases map to TRBD1. This CDR3 spans 15 amino acids. CDR1 SGHRS and CDR2 YFSETQ come from the germline V gene. The ends lost 4 bases at V and 9 bases at J; junction bases unmatched: 8. For the CDR3, the DNA is TGCGCCAGCAGCCTACAAACGACAGGGGGTTCACCCCTCCACTTT. Translated, it gives CASSLQTTGGSPLHF.

The chain carries TRBV15 and TRBJ2-3, with D perhaps TRBD1 (5 bases). The V and J ends lost 2 bases and 6 bases respectively, with 6 bases between them. Germline CDR1 reads LNHNV; CDR2 reads YYDKDF (reference sequence). This CDR3 has 12 amino acids. CDR3 in DNA: TGTGCCACCAGCAGAAAGGGGGATACGCAGTATTTT. Its translation: CATSRKGDTQYF.

The V call is TRBV19, the J call TRBJ2-5, with TRBD2 matching 8 bases. The V gene end was trimmed by 7 bases and the J gene end by 5 bases; junction bases not matched to a gene: 9. This CDR3 has 14 amino acids. Germline V CDR1 and CDR2: LNHDA, SQIVND (reference sequence). The CDR3 DNA follows: TGTGCCAGTACTCGGGGGGGTGGGTCGGAGACCCAGTACTTC. This codes for CASTRGGGSETQYF.

This rearrangement joins TRBV18 to TRBJ1-3; D gene uncertain. V was cut by 0 bases and J by 0 bases, with 3 bases left in between. Germline values: CDR1 KGHSH, CDR2 LQKENI. There are 14 residues in the CDR3. The CDR3 nucleotides are TGTGCCAGCTCACCACCGTACTCTGGAAACACCATATATTTT. Translation: CASSPPYSGNTIYF. Complete variable domain (other parts from reference TRBV18 and TRBJ1-3): NAGVMQNPRHLVRRRGQEARLRCSPMKGHSHVYWYRQLPEEGLKFMVYLQKENIIDESGMPKERFSAEFPKEGPSILRIQQVVRGDSAAYFCASSPPYSGNTIYFGEGSWLTVV.

This clone came up once. The chain's CDR3 is CASSGRDRGYTEAFF. The CDR3 coding sequence is TGTGCCAGCAGCGGCCGGGACAGGGGATACACTGAAGCTTTCTTT. V usage is TRBV9 and J usage is TRBJ1-1; 10 bases are shared with TRBD1. The CDR3 sequence is 15 residues long. Per the germline V gene, CDR1 is SGDLS and CDR2 is YYNGEE. The V segment lost 3 bases and the J segment 3 bases; nucleotides outside the gene matches: 5.

The chain recombines TRBV4-3 with TRBJ2-3; 8 nucleotides agree with TRBD2. The CDR3 spans 17 residues. Germline CDR1 and CDR2: LGHNA and YSLEER. The V segment lost 1 base and the J segment 5 bases; nucleotides outside the gene matches: 11. The CDR3 spells CASSQGWLAGARDTQYF. The CDR3 coding sequence is TGCGCCAGCAGCCAAGGGTGGCTAGCGGGCGCCAGAGATACGCAGTATTTT.

This clone was seen only a few times. J is TRBJ1-6 and V is TRBV10-2; D is perhaps TRBD1 (6 bases). The germline V gene has CDR1 WSHSY and CDR2 SAAADI. The V end was cut by 6 bases, the J end by 0 bases, with 9 bases between. The CDR3 runs 15 residues. Written as DNA, the CDR3 is TGCGCCAGCAGCACAGGGCTCTCCTATAATTCACCCCTCCACTTT. Translation gives CASSTGLSYNSPLHF.

The CDR3: CASSQRQGGYGYTF. CDR3 bases: TGCGCCAGCAGCCAACGCCAGGGCGGCTATGGCTACACCTTC. The rearrangement links TRBV4-3 to TRBJ1-2; possibly TRBD1 for D (5 bases). CDR1 is LGHNA and CDR2 is YSLEER in the germline V gene. The ends were cut back, 2 bases at V and 4 bases at J, with 11 bases in the middle. The CDR3 has 14 amino acids.

The chain has TRBV30 and TRBJ1-2; TRBD1 agrees at 7 bases. This CDR3 region has 13 residues. Germline CDR1 reads GTSNPN; CDR2 reads SVGIG (reference sequence). The V gene end was trimmed by 3 bases and the J gene end by 1 base; junction bases not matched to a gene: 2. The CDR3 DNA is TGTGCCTGGAGAAGACAGGGTAACTATGGCTACACCTTC. Protein sequence: CAWRRQGNYGYTF. The full variable domain, in which reference TRBV30 and TRBJ1-2 provide the parts outside the CDR3, is SQTIHQWPATLVQPVGSPLSLECTVEGTSNPNLYWYRQAAGRGLQLLFYSVGIGQISSEVPQNLSASRPQDRQFILSSKKLLLSDSGFYLCAWRRQGNYGYTFGSGTRLTVV.

The chain is built from TRBV29-1 and TRBJ2-3; TRBD2 agrees at 8 bases. CDR3 length: 13 amino acids. Per germline, CDR1 SQVTM and CDR2 ANQGSEA. V gave up 8 bases and J gave up 2 bases; unmatched junction bases: 6. This CDR3 reads CSSWRGDTDTQYF. The DNA for the CDR3 is TGCAGCAGCTGGCGGGGGGACACAGATACGCAGTATTTT.

The chain has TRBV6-5 and TRBJ2-3, with D possibly matching TRBD1 (6 bases). This CDR3 region has 13 residues. Germline CDR1 reads MNHEY; CDR2 reads SVGAGI. The V and J ends lost 5 bases and 3 bases respectively, with 9 bases between them. The CDR3 here is CASSQTGTDTQYF. The DNA for the CDR3 is TGTGCCAGCAGTCAGACAGGAACAGATACGCAGTATTTT.